The TCR beta chain described here comes from a study of vaccination and CD4 T cells after COVID-19. Sequencing of the DNA from cultured CD4+ T cells was carried out with the Oncomine TCR Beta short-read assay. TCRdb independently ran MiXCR on the PCR reads; one entry per CDR3 protein. Here the sample spans 9,500 to 15,000 distinct CDR3 sequences, around 41% being singletons. Comments on this clonotype: The antigen is undetermined.

Looked up from germline, CDR1 is MNHEY and CDR2 is SVGEGT. Trimming cost V 6 bases and J 0 bases, with 12 bases left between them. The CDR3 totals 15 residues. Stated treatment: approximately nine-day PBMC culture with coronavirus spike peptide pools or control peptides (ViraFEST assay). The material sequenced was cultured CD4+ T cells from blood. This TCR derives from a human donor with COVID-19. The genes are TRBV6-2 or TRBV6-3 and TRBJ1-5; D possibly corresponds to TRBD1 (6 bases). The CDR3 loop reads CASSWGQDSNQPQHF. The CDR3 DNA follows: TGTGCCAGCAGCTGGGGGCAGGATAGCAATCAGCCCCAGCATTTT.